These 4 T cell receptor beta chains were all obtained from the same sample, sequenced in a study of CXCR3-negative and CXCR3-positive naive CD8 T cells. The libraries of TRB cDNA were constructed through 5' RACE using UMI labels. TCRdb reprocessed the 5' RACE reads and reports one entry per CDR3 protein, with no DNA. The sample's table shows about 98,000 distinct CDR3 sequences. Study outcomes and limitations: CXCR3-positive naive cells carried more hydrophobic TRB CDR3s than CXCR3-negative ones.

The antigens of these receptors remain unknown. The sample was naive CXCR3+ CD8+ T cells from blood. The subset is: CD45RO-CCR7+CD27+CD95- naive CD8+ T cells expressing CXCR3 (TNR3+). The source of these receptors is a human donor in good health. Some clones in this sample may be carry-over from other donors' samples.

The chain combines TRBV18 with TRBJ2-1; the D call from TCRdb, TRBD2, cannot be confirmed without DNA. The CDR3 has 17 amino acids. Germline V gene sequence: CDR1 KGHSH, CDR2 LQKENI. Here the CDR3 reads CASSPNKERWLGNEQFF.

The V and J genes are TRBV29-1 and TRBJ1-2; checking the TCRdb D call of TRBD1 is not possible without DNA. From germline, CDR1 is SQVTM and CDR2 ANQGSEA. The length of the CDR3 is 13 residues. CDR3: CSVDLRDPYGYTF.

The chain has TRBV29-1 and TRBJ2-5. The CDR3 extends over 13 amino acids. The germline gives CDR1 SQVTM, CDR2 ANQGSEA. Here the CDR3 reads CSVWLLGQETQYF.

This chain links TRBV4-3 with TRBJ1-1; absent DNA, TCRdb's TRBD1 call cannot be checked. CDR1 and CDR2 from the germline V gene are LGHNA and YSLEER. The length of the CDR3 is 17 residues. CDR3 sequence: CASSQDPGPLMNTEAFF.